The clone carrying this T cell receptor beta chain was counted a few times. TCRdb reanalysed the RACE reads using MiXCR and keeps one entry per CDR3 protein. The sample has just over 350,000 distinct CDR3 sequences, about 6% seen once; the top ten hold under 7%. V was cut by 1 base and J by 3 bases, with 10 bases left in between. This CDR3 region has 13 residues. The germline V gene encodes CDR1 DFQATT and CDR2 SNEGSKA (reference sequence). The data are from a study of human T cells and chemical hapten exposure. Time point: patch test 2, 6 weeks after DPC sensitization. The treatment was: therapeutic diphenylcyclopropenone sensitization with weekly scalp DPC.

The sample was whole blood, taken in connection with sensitization to the hapten diphenylcyclopropenone (DPC). This receptor was identified in a woman between 18 and 29 years old with alopecia areata. Some clones in this sample may be carry-over from other donors' samples. The chain is built from TRBV20-1 and TRBJ2-7, with D perhaps TRBD2 (6 bases). CDR3 loop: CSARGGGNYEQYF. In DNA form, the CDR3 reads TGCAGTGCTAGAGGAGGAGGGAACTACGAGCAGTACTTC.